This T cell receptor beta chain appears in the sequencing data of a study of blood T cell repertoires in COVID-19 (dated by TCRdb to 2020 to 2021). Some background on the complete study: Samples covering the acute and convalescent phases of COVID-19 were provided by collaborators in the United States, Italy and Spain. The prospective study material was composed of cDNA or gDNA derived from T cells, B-cell-depleted T cells, or PBMCs. The dataset comprised deeply sampled blood TCRbeta repertoires from subjects exposed to, actively infected with, or recovered from COVID-19. The repertoires were released in a freely available public database intended as a resource for research on the immune response to SARS-CoV-2. The samples were drawn from two sources: the first 160 participants of the ongoing ImmuneRACE study, and fewer than 1,500 subjects contributed by 6 global collaborators. A de-identified subject ID, COVID-19 status, age in years and sex were almost always included in the sample metadata. Where available, HLA class I and class II types were taken from metadata supplied by the sample provider and were not determined by assay-based typing.

TCRbeta CDR3 regions were amplified from genomic DNA by means of the immunoSEQ Assay, a bias-controlled multiplex PCR. Concerning the study's data processing: The number of nucleated cells in each sample was estimated by amplification of reference gene primers within the assay. To quantify the absolute abundance of each unique TCRbeta CDR3 rearrangement, sequence reads were collapsed and filtered. For each sample, productive Simpson clonality was calculated as the square root of Simpson's diversity index over productive rearrangements. Imported from immuneACCESS, the table was reduced by TCRdb to in-frame sequences with V and J called. These copies leave out some clones; in studies compared against another copy, an unresolved V gene accounts for under half, and the cause of the remainder is not known. That table furnishes V, J and clone size, whereas the DNA furnished D and trimming. The sample table records approximately 250,000 clones; under 95% of these occur just once. Approximately 3% of the sample goes to the ten largest clones.

Participants in the prospective study were enrolled through a virtual design, were aged about 18 to 100 years, and lived in about 25 United States geographic areas. Cohort assignment in the prospective study relied on participant-reported clinical history from a screening survey and a study questionnaire. A participant counted as exposed if, within 2 weeks of entering the study, that participant had been in contact with someone who had a PCR-confirmed or clinician-diagnosed COVID-19 case. In the prospective study, mobile phlebotomists collected whole blood, serum and a nasopharyngeal or oropharyngeal swab from each participant. Additional blood draws and questionnaires over an approximately two-month period could optionally be provided by prospective study participants. Before DNA extraction, prospective study blood samples were shipped either frozen or at room temperature. Turning to this clone: What this receptor recognizes is not known. Base qualities are not provided; no much larger clone lies one nucleotide away.

Counted from cysteine to phenylalanine, this CDR3 has 13 amino acids. The entry retains the CDR3 DNA only, 39 bases that are in frame from base 1. As encoded in the germline V gene, CDR1 is SGHDT while CDR2 is YYEEEE. V has 5 bases trimmed and J has 5 bases trimmed; junction bases matching no gene number 3. On the study overall, not on this receptor specifically: How much clinical and demographic metadata was included differed by source and by participant, and the metadata was provided uncurated.

This receptor was obtained from a man between 40 and 49 years old who had been exposed to COVID-19. The chain couples TRBV5-6 to TRBJ2-2; 7 central nucleotides agree with TRBD1. Sequenced sample: PBMCs or T cells enriched from blood (not recorded which). CDR3 protein: CASRPTGTGELFF. The nucleotide sequence is given as TGTGCCAGCAGACCGACAGGGACCGGGGAGCTGTTTTTT.